These 11 T cell receptor beta chains came from one sample sequenced in a study of blood T cell repertoires in COVID-19. Only in-frame clones appear in the TCRdb table, and some are missing; sequencing was by immunoSEQ multiplex PCR. Seen here are approximately 82,000 clones, around 89% observed once, and the top ten hold 1% to 1.5%. Sequencing used PBMCs or T cells enriched from blood (not recorded which). The receptors here all came from a woman between 50 and 59 years old with acute COVID-19.

This chain uses TRBV27 with TRBJ1-2; TRBD1 aligns across 9 bases. After removal of 2 bases from V and 7 bases from J, the junction contained 8 bases not matched to a gene. CDR1 and CDR2 from the germline V gene are MNHEY and SMNVEV (reference sequence). The CDR3 is 15 amino acids. CDR3 sequence (DNA): TGTGCCAGCAGTTTAGTCCCCGGGACAGGGAGTGGCTACACCTTC. This translates into CASSLVPGTGSGYTF.

This chain uses TRBV5-4 with TRBJ1-2, with TRBD1 identical over 10 bases. Germline CDR1 reads SGHNT; CDR2 reads YYREEE (reference sequence). This CDR3 contains 17 residues. V lost 4 bases, J lost 6 bases, and 15 bases stayed unmatched. The CDR3 DNA is TGTGCCAGCAGCCCCTTGGGACAGGGGTCTTCTTTAGATGGCTACACCTTC. Protein: CASSPLGQGSSLDGYTF.

This chain links TRBV28 with TRBJ1-5; tentative D call: TRBD1 (5 bases). Germline CDR1 MDHEN, CDR2 SYDVKM. CDR3 length equals 15 residues. Trimming cost V 0 bases and J 6 bases, with 12 bases left between them. The CDR3 sequence: CASSLWVQGGQPQHF. DNA of the CDR3: TGTGCCAGCAGTTTATGGGTCCAGGGTGGTCAGCCCCAGCATTTT.

The gene calls are TRBV6-5 and TRBJ2-7; no clear D gene. The CDR3 totals 12 residues. The V and J ends lost 2 bases and 6 bases respectively, with 8 bases between them. Germline CDR1 is MNHEY and CDR2 is SVGAGI. The CDR3 sequence is CASSYDASEQYF. CDR3 coding DNA: TGTGCCAGCAGTTACGACGCTAGCGAGCAGTACTTC.

Turning to this clone: Other nucleotide sequences in the sample specify the same CDR3. V gene TRBV7-9 combines with J gene TRBJ1-1, with D unclear. Between the trimmed V and J ends, which lost 5 bases and 2 bases, there was a span of 12 bases. Germline V lookup: CDR1 SEHNR, CDR2 FQNEAQ (reference sequence). This CDR3 spans 14 amino acids. CDR3 nucleotide sequence: TGTGCCAGCAGCACAGATACTTTAAACACTGAAGCTTTCTTT. Amino acid sequence: CASSTDTLNTEAFF.

The V call is TRBV18, the J call TRBJ2-1, with 12 positions matching TRBD2. V shed 4 bases, J shed 5 bases, and the junction held 3 bases outside the gene matches. This CDR3 has 15 residues. CDR1 is KGHSH and CDR2 is LQKENI in the germline V gene. The CDR3 spells CASSRTSGTNNEQFF. The CDR3 DNA follows: TGTGCCAGCTCACGGACTAGCGGGACTAACAATGAGCAGTTCTTC.

This clone has more than one count but fewer than ten. V gene TRBV9 combines with J gene TRBJ2-7; TRBD1 matches at 8 bases. In germline, CDR1 is SGDLS, CDR2 YYNGEE. The CDR3 consists of 15 residues. Germline trimming cut 3 bases from V and 5 bases from J; bases unmatched to any gene: 10. CDR3: CASSAGQGGHNEQYF. The DNA for the CDR3 is TGTGCCAGCAGCGCCGGACAGGGAGGACACAACGAGCAGTACTTC.

The chain joins TRBV5-5 to TRBJ1-1, with D hard to call. Germline V lookup: CDR1 SGHKS, CDR2 YYEKEE (reference sequence). This CDR3 spans 14 amino acids. Trimming left V 0 bases short and J 1 base short, with 7 bases between. The chain's CDR3 is CASSLGQANTEAFF. The CDR3 nucleotides read TGTGCCAGCAGCTTGGGACAAGCGAACACTGAAGCTTTCTTT.

This chain links TRBV10-2 with TRBJ1-2; D uncertain. This CDR3 comprises 14 residues. Germline assignment: CDR1 WSHSY and CDR2 SAAADI. The V end lost 8 bases, the J end lost 4 bases, and 17 bases lay between the germline ends. The CDR3 DNA reads as TGCGCCAGCGGACTACTCGATTCTAGCTATGGCTACACCTTC. It is translated as CASGLLDSSYGYTF.

The V gene is TRBV11-3, the J gene TRBJ2-1, with 8 positions matching TRBD1. Germline CDR1 reads SGHNT; CDR2 reads YENEEA. Losses at the gene ends were 3 bases for V and 6 bases for J; bases not matched to a gene: 1. This CDR3 is built from 13 residues. The CDR3 region has the DNA TGTGCCAGCAGCTTCAGGGGGCTCAATGAGCAGTTCTTC. It yields the protein CASSFRGLNEQFF.

In DNA form, the CDR3 reads TGCGCCAGCAGCACCGGGACAGGGGGTAGCAATCAGCCCCAGCATTTT. Translated, it gives CASSTGTGGSNQPQHF. The chain combines TRBV5-1 with TRBJ1-5; 11 bases align to TRBD1. The trim removed 4 bases at V and 0 bases at J, leaving 3 bases unmatched. CDR1 is SGHRS, CDR2 YFSETQ, per germline. This CDR3 comprises 16 residues.